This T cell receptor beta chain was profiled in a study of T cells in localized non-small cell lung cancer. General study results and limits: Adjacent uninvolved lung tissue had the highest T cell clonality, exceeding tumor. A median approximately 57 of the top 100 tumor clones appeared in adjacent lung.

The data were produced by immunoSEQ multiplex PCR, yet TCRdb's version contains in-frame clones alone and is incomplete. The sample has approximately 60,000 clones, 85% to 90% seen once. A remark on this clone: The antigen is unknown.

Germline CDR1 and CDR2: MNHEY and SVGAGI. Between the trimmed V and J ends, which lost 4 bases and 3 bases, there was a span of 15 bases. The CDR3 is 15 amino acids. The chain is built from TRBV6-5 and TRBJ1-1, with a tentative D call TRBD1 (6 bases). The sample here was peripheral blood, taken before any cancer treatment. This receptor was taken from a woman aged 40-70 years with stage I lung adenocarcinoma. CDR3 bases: TGTGCCAGCAGTTTCACAGGGAGGGGCGACACTGAAGCTTTCTTT. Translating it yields CASSFTGRGDTEAFF.